A single sample is the source of the 10 T cell receptor beta chains below, sequenced in a study of T-cell reconstitution after alpha-beta-depleted transplantation in children. During its preparation, the TCRbeta library received unique molecular identifiers. TCRdb reanalysed the PCR reads using MiXCR and keeps one entry per CDR3 protein. The data contain about 150,000 distinct CDR3 sequences, over 8.5% of them singletons. Sequenced material: PBMCs, taken before TCRalphabeta/CD19-depleted stem cell transplant. The receptors were gathered from a boy aged 2-15 years with acute myeloid leukemia, due to receive a stem cell transplant.

In its sample, this clonotype was seen many times. The CDR3: CASSHSGRTYEQYF. The CDR3 DNA reads TGTGCCAGCAGCCATAGCGGGAGAACCTACGAGCAGTACTTC. V usage is TRBV5-5 and J usage is TRBJ2-7, with TRBD2 matching over 9 bases. Germline CDR1 and CDR2: SGHKS and YYEKEE (reference sequence). J lost 2 bases, V lost 4 bases, and 4 bases had no gene match. This CDR3 has 14 amino acids. Full variable domain (remainder filled in from reference TRBV5-5 and TRBJ2-7): DAGVTQSPTHLIKTRGQQVTLRCSPISGHKSVSWYQQVLGQGPQFIFQYYEKEERGRGNFPDRFSARQFPNYSSELNVNALLLGDSALYLCASSHSGRTYEQYFGPGTRLTVT.

This clonotype was seen repeatedly, ten times or more. V and J are TRBV3-1 and TRBJ2-1; D is perhaps TRBD2 (6 bases). Deletions cut 1 base from V and 1 base from J, with 8 bases between. Germline CDR1 and CDR2: LGHDT and YNNKEL (reference sequence). The CDR3 is 15 amino acids. CDR3 DNA: TGTGCCAGCAGCCAAGGGAGGGCATCCTACAATGAGCAGTTCTTC. Translated, it gives CASSQGRASYNEQFF.

At least ten counts were recorded for this clonotype. This chain uses TRBV20-1 with TRBJ1-2; TRBD1 matches at 9 bases. The CDR3 runs to 13 residues. V lost 6 bases to trimming and J lost 5 bases; unmatched junction nucleotides: 7. CDR1 and CDR2 (germline): DFQATT, SNEGSKA (reference sequence). The CDR3 sequence is CSAKPGQGYGYTF. CDR3 sequence (DNA): TGCAGTGCGAAACCGGGACAGGGATATGGCTACACCTTC.

There are many counts of this clonotype. The chain couples TRBV20-1 to TRBJ1-2, with D hard to call. This CDR3 is 16 amino acids long. Germline V gene data show CDR1 as DFQATT and CDR2 as SNEGSKA (reference sequence). The V gene lost 3 bases and the J gene lost 8 bases, with 25 bases spanning the gap. The DNA for the CDR3 is TGCAGTGCTAGGGTTGTCGTCGGGCTCTCGCTCTCCGGCTACACCTTC. Its protein product is CSARVVVGLSLSGYTF.

This clonotype was detected ten times or more. V usage is TRBV12-3 or TRBV12-4 and J usage is TRBJ2-1, with D possibly matching TRBD1 (5 bases). V was trimmed by 2 bases and J by 8 bases, leaving 10 bases between them. The CDR3 totals 13 residues. This CDR3 is CASSLSRADEQFF. CDR3 nucleotide sequence: TGTGCCAGCAGTTTAAGCAGGGCTGATGAGCAGTTCTTC.

This clonotype was recorded at least ten times. J is TRBJ2-1 and V is TRBV12-3 or TRBV12-4, with 8 bases lining up with TRBD2. CDR3 length equals 16 residues. V was pared by 5 bases and J by 8 bases, with 14 bases of the junction left unmatched. The CDR3 nucleotides are TGTGCCAGCAGTGGCCTCGGCCGGGAGGGCCTGGATGAGCAGTTCTTC. Protein sequence: CASSGLGREGLDEQFF.

This clonotype was seen repeatedly, ten times or more. The CDR3 nucleotides are TGCGCCAGCAGCTGGACTAGCGTCTTAAATGAGCAGTTCTTC. Amino acid sequence: CASSWTSVLNEQFF. The chain links TRBV5-1 to TRBJ2-1; 9 bases are shared with TRBD2. CDR1 and CDR2 (germline): SGHRS, YFSETQ. The length of the CDR3 is 14 residues. V lost 3 bases, J lost 7 bases, and 5 bases stayed unmatched.

The table lists this clonotype with many counts. The V gene is TRBV4-1, the J gene TRBJ1-5, with 7 bases identical to TRBD1. J gave up 4 bases and V 3 bases, and 6 bases lay outside the gene matches. CDR1 is MGHRA, CDR2 YSYEKL, per germline. This CDR3 has 15 residues. The CDR3 reads CASSHRQGSNQPQHF. The CDR3 DNA reads as TGCGCCAGCAGCCACCGACAGGGAAGTAATCAGCCCCAGCATTTT.

As for this clonotype: A much larger clone is a single base away; this may be a read error. The J gene is TRBJ2-5, the V gene TRBV6-5; D uncertain. This CDR3 is 12 amino acids long. Germline CDR1 and CDR2: MNHEY and SVGAGI. CDR3 amino acids: CASLGFQETQYF. The DNA of the CDR3 is TGTGCGAGTCTGGGATTCCAAGAGACCCAGTACTTC.

As to this clonotype: One base away lies a much larger clone, so this may be a sequencing read error. The CDR3 nucleotides are TGTGCCAGCAGCAGGGATCGGGGGACCCAGTACTTC. It is translated as CASSRDRGTQYF. J is TRBJ2-5 and V is TRBV7-2; D possibly corresponds to TRBD2 (5 bases). V lost 5 bases and J lost 7, with 11 bases in between. The CDR3 is 12 amino acids. Germline-derived CDR1 and CDR2 are SGHTA and FQGNSA. The full variable domain, with the rest looked up from reference TRBV7-2 and TRBJ2-5, is GAGVSQSPSNKVTEKGKDVELRCDPISGHTALYWYRQSLGQGLEFLIYFQGNSAPDKSGLPSDRFSAERTGGSVSTLTIQRTQQEDSAVYLCASSRDRGTQYFGPGTRLLVL.